The rows below give T cell receptor beta chains drawn from one sample of a study of cytomegalovirus exposure and HLA in healthy donors. Assay used: immunoSEQ multiplex PCR; TCRdb lists only in-frame clones, some missing. This table lists 150,000 to 200,000 clones. Sequencing input: PBMCs. These receptors came from a boy between 5 and 17 years old in good health and CMV-seronegative. The CDR3 runs from the conserved cysteine through the conserved F or W. The D gene is left open where the match is weak.

j_call,v_call,d_call,cdr3_aa,cdr3_nt
TRBJ1-2,TRBV7-9,TRBD1,CASSLDRGGYGYTF,TGTGCCAGCAGCTTGGACAGGGGTGGGTATGGCTACACCTTC
TRBJ1-1,TRBV4-1,NA,CASRNLLRNTEAFF,TGCGCCAGCAGAAACCTTCTAAGGAACACTGAAGCTTTCTTT
TRBJ2-3,TRBV13,NA,CASSDTSEVGADDTQYF,TGTGCCAGCAGCGATACATCCGAAGTAGGGGCGGACGATACGCAGTATTTT
TRBJ2-1,TRBV4-3,NA,CASSQGLFPYNEQFF,TGCGCCAGCAGCCAAGGACTCTTTCCCTACAATGAGCAGTTCTTC
TRBJ1-3,TRBV10-3,NA,CAISESGRGNTIYF,TGTGCCATCAGTGAGTCCGGCAGGGGAAACACCATATATTTT
TRBJ2-2,TRBV9,NA,CASSGGDWNTGELFF,TGTGCCAGCAGCGGGGGGGACTGGAACACCGGGGAGCTGTTTTTT
TRBJ1-5,TRBV16,NA,CASTPFGGGSNQPQHF,TGTGCCAGCACCCCCTTCGGGGGGGGCAGCAATCAGCCCCAGCATTTT
TRBJ1-2,TRBV27,NA,CASSPGRGDHGYTF,TGTGCCAGCAGCCCCGGCAGGGGTGATCATGGCTACACCTTC
TRBJ1-1,TRBV7-8,NA,CASSAGGNTEAFF,TGTGCCAGCAGCGCCGGGGGGAACACTGAAGCTTTCTTT
TRBJ2-5,TRBV11-2,TRBD1,CASSLRDRERETQYF,TGTGCCAGCAGCCTGAGGGACAGAGAGAGGGAGACCCAGTACTTC
TRBJ2-5,TRBV5-1,TRBD1,CASSPEGTGGGETQYF,TGCGCCAGCAGCCCGGAGGGGACAGGGGGCGGAGAGACCCAGTACTTC
TRBJ2-2,TRBV19,TRBD1,CASSGGQPTGELFF,TGTGCCAGTAGTGGGGGACAGCCCACCGGGGAGCTGTTTTTT
TRBJ2-5,TRBV7-3,TRBD2,CASSINGGDLSTQYF,TGTGCCAGCAGCATCAATGGGGGGGACCTTAGTACCCAGTACTTC
TRBJ2-3,TRBV4-1,TRBD2,CASTNPAGGPDTQYF,TGCGCCAGCACTAATCCAGCGGGGGGTCCAGATACGCAGTATTTT
TRBJ2-1,TRBV27,TRBD1,CASRGQGANQQFF,TGTGCCAGCAGGGGACAGGGGGCTAATCAGCAGTTCTTC
TRBJ2-7,TRBV6-5,TRBD1,CASGTGSYEQYF,TGTGCCAGCGGGACAGGAAGCTACGAGCAGTACTTC
TRBJ1-1,TRBV6-1,NA,CASSTRGFNTEAFF,TGTGCCAGCAGTACCCGAGGGTTTAACACTGAAGCTTTCTTT
TRBJ2-1,TRBV7-9,NA,CASSPSRQVNNEQFF,TGTGCCAGCAGCCCTAGTAGACAGGTAAACAATGAGCAGTTCTTC